This T cell receptor beta chain was retrieved from a study of post-analysis software for immune sequencing data. The overall study: Patients had relapsing-remitting, secondary progressive or progressive-relapsing multiple sclerosis; some lacked subtype. Findings and limits, study-wide: Samples made in the same batch grouped tightly together by F measure. Higher frequency in patients than in controls was seen for roughly five TRBV segments, with TRBV5-6, TRBV5-1 and TRBV20-1 among them.

The germline V gene has CDR1 DFQATT and CDR2 SNEGSKA (reference sequence). The V gene end was trimmed by 2 bases and the J gene end by 4 bases; junction bases not matched to a gene: 3. The CDR3 is made up of 13 amino acids. About this clonotype: Its antigen is still unknown.

Unique molecular identifiers tagged the TCR beta cDNA libraries. TCRdb re-analysed the PCR reads in MiXCR, keeping a single row per CDR3 protein. The sample has some 240,000 distinct CDR3 sequences, 30% to 45% seen once. V is TRBV20-1 and J is TRBJ1-1; 8 positions match TRBD1. The receptor's source is a girl aged 10-17 years with multiple sclerosis. Sequenced: blood. This CDR3 is CSARQGAITEAFF. As DNA, the CDR3 is TGCAGTGCTAGACAGGGGGCCATCACTGAAGCTTTCTTT.